The 25 T cell receptor beta chains presented below share a single source sample, sequenced in a study of Graves' ophthalmopathy and Graves' hyperthyroidism. CDR3 regions of TCR beta were amplified from RNA transcripts. RT-PCR was first run with HTBI primers, then multiplex PCR in a second round. TCRdb re-called the multiplex PCR reads through MiXCR, storing one row per CDR3 protein. Of around 670,000 distinct CDR3 sequences in the sample, 40% were seen once. Sequenced: peripheral blood. The receptors here all came from an adult man with Graves' ophthalmopathy.

In this sample, this clonotype turned up a few times. The V call is TRBV20-1, the J call TRBJ2-7; 9 bases agree with TRBD1. Germline V gene lookup returns CDR1 DFQATT and CDR2 SNEGSKA (reference sequence). V lost 6 bases, J lost 4 bases, and 10 bases stayed unmatched. The CDR3 spans 14 residues. CDR3 nucleotides: TGCAGTGCGGGGGGACAGGGCGTAGTTTACGAGCAGTACTTC. Its protein product is CSAGGQGVVYEQYF.

The genes are TRBV4-2 and TRBJ2-7, with no clear D. The length of the CDR3 is 15 residues. CDR1 and CDR2 from the germline V gene are LGHNA and YNFKEQ. Trimming left V 1 base short and J 2 bases short, with 12 bases between. The CDR3 reads CASSQARPPAYEQYF. As DNA, the CDR3 is TGTGCCAGCAGCCAAGCCCGACCCCCCGCCTACGAGCAGTACTTC.

The V call is TRBV20-1, the J call TRBJ2-7; D gene unclear. The CDR3 consists of 13 residues. Looked up from germline, CDR1 is DFQATT and CDR2 is SNEGSKA (reference sequence). The ends were cut back, 3 bases at V and 2 bases at J, with 11 bases in the middle. The CDR3 reads CSASSDKPYEQYF. The CDR3 DNA is TGCAGTGCTAGTTCAGACAAACCCTACGAGCAGTACTTC.

This clonotype has at least ten counts. V is TRBV24-1 and J is TRBJ1-5, with TRBD1 matching over 10 bases. The CDR3 loop spans 15 amino acids. V lost 1 base to trimming and J lost 5 bases; unmatched junction nucleotides: 1. Germline loops: CDR1 KGHDR, CDR2 SFDVKD. CDR3 protein: CATSDLGTGDQPQHF. The CDR3, as DNA: TGTGCCACCAGTGATTTAGGGACAGGGGATCAGCCCCAGCATTTT.

This sequence joins TRBV7-9 and TRBJ2-7; D is possibly TRBD1 or TRBD2 (5 bases each). CDR3 size: 12 residues. From germline, CDR1 is SEHNR and CDR2 FQNEAQ (reference sequence). V was clipped by 6 bases and J by 3 bases, with 9 bases between them. The CDR3 coding sequence is TGTGCCAGCAGGGGGCGGGTCTACGAGCAGTACTTC. Translated, it gives CASRGRVYEQYF.

This clonotype came up a few times. V gene TRBV5-6 combines with J gene TRBJ2-5, with a weak D call TRBD1 (7 bases). In germline, CDR1 is SGHDT, CDR2 YYEEEE. V was clipped by 3 bases and J by 5 bases, with 17 bases between them. The CDR3 has 15 amino acids. The CDR3 DNA reads as TGTGCCAGCAGCTATGGAGGGGGCGCTCTGGAGACCCAGTACTTC. Translating it yields CASSYGGGALETQYF.

The chain uses TRBV14 and TRBJ2-2, with no clear D. The germline gives CDR1 SGHDN, CDR2 FVKESK. Trimming took off 4 bases at V and 2 bases at J, with 17 bases between the two ends. The CDR3 has 17 amino acids. The CDR3 DNA reads as TGTGCCAGCAGCCCTTCAGGCGCGCGGTCAAACACCGGGGAGCTGTTTTTT. This translates into CASSPSGARSNTGELFF.

The gene calls are TRBV10-3 and TRBJ1-1; 10 nucleotides match TRBD1. The J segment lost 11 bases and the V segment lost 10 bases, leaving 10 bases of the junction unmatched. Germline loops: CDR1 ENHRY, CDR2 SYGVKD. This CDR3 region has 12 residues. CDR3 sequence (DNA): TGTGCCACAACCGCGACAGGGGGCGACGCTTTCTTT. It codes for CATTATGGDAFF.

As concerns this clonotype: This may arise from a read error, as a much more abundant clone is one base away. Without the conserved terminal phenylalanine or tryptophan, this CDR3 likely stems from a read error. The V call is TRBV7-9, the J call TRBJ1-2; D is unclear. V dropped 8 bases and J dropped 8 bases, with 15 bases sitting between them. Per germline, CDR1 SEHNR and CDR2 FQNEAQ (reference sequence). The CDR3 extends over 12 amino acids. Here the CDR3 DNA reads TGTGCCAGCGTGGTCTGGGTGGAGGGCTACACCTCC. Amino acids: CASVVWVEGYTS.

This sequence joins TRBV29-1 and TRBJ1-1; D gene ambiguous. This CDR3 has 10 residues. Between the trimmed V and J ends, which lost 6 bases and 9 bases, there was a span of 11 bases. Germline V lookup: CDR1 SQVTM, CDR2 ANQGSEA. The CDR3 loop is CSVTGVKAFF. The CDR3 nucleotides are TGCAGCGTAACCGGGGTCAAAGCTTTCTTT.

The chain carries TRBV11-2 and TRBJ2-7; unclear D gene. The CDR3 covers 14 residues. The ends were cut back, 3 bases at V and 0 bases at J, with 9 bases in the middle. Germline V gene data show CDR1 as SGHAT and CDR2 as FQNNGV. CDR3 residues: CASSFSPSSYEQYF. The DNA for the CDR3 is TGTGCCAGCAGCTTTAGTCCGAGCTCCTACGAGCAGTACTTC.

This sequence joins TRBV7-2 and TRBJ1-1; D not certain. Deletions cut 4 bases from V and 1 base from J, with 13 bases between. The germline V gene has CDR1 SGHTA and CDR2 FQGNSA. The CDR3 has 15 amino acids. The CDR3 DNA sequence: TGTGCCAGCAGCTCACAGAGATTCACGAACACTGAAGCTTTCTTT. It specifies CASSSQRFTNTEAFF.

This clonotype was counted ten times or more. V usage is TRBV29-1 and J usage is TRBJ2-5, with no clear D. CDR1 and CDR2 from the germline V gene are SQVTM and ANQGSEA. V gave up 1 base and J gave up 2 bases, with 8 bases separating them. The CDR3 is made up of 13 amino acids. The CDR3 protein is CSVEGGAQETQYF. The CDR3 DNA is TGCAGCGTTGAAGGAGGCGCACAAGAGACCCAGTACTTC.

The chain has TRBV10-2 and TRBJ2-7; TRBD2 is a possible D gene (5 bases). Trimming removed 0 bases at V and 7 bases at J, with 7 bases between. The CDR3 sequence is 12 residues long. The germline V gene encodes CDR1 WSHSY and CDR2 SAAADI. The CDR3 reads CASSESRREQYF. The CDR3 DNA sequence: TGCGCCAGCAGTGAGTCCAGGAGGGAGCAGTACTTC.

The V gene is TRBV10-3, the J gene TRBJ2-5; no clear D. CDR3 length equals 13 residues. V lost 0 bases to trimming and J lost 4 bases, with 6 bases between them. Germline CDR1 reads ENHRY; CDR2 reads SYGVKD. CDR3 DNA: TGTGCCATCAGTGAGTCGCCGGCAGAGACCCAGTACTTC. It codes for CAISESPAETQYF.

This clonotype turned up a few times. The V and J genes are TRBV7-2 and TRBJ2-2; D might be TRBD2 (5 bases). Trimming stripped 2 bases from V and 2 bases from J, with 12 bases between. Germline V gives CDR1 SGHTA, CDR2 FQGNSA. This CDR3 spans 16 amino acids. This CDR3 is CASSLRASGNTGELFF. For the CDR3, the DNA is TGTGCCAGCAGCTTAAGGGCCAGCGGCAACACCGGGGAGCTGTTTTTT. The full variable domain, its missing parts supplied by reference TRBV7-2 and TRBJ2-2, is GAGVSQSPSNKVTEKGKDVELRCDPISGHTALYWYRQSLGQGLEFLIYFQGNSAPDKSGLPSDRFSAERTGGSVSTLTIQRTQQEDSAVYLCASSLRASGNTGELFFGEGSRLTVL.

The rearrangement uses TRBV11-1 and TRBJ1-6; TRBD1 aligns across 7 bases. V trimming: 6 bases; J trimming: 13 bases; junction bases outside the gene matches: 21. The germline CDR1 and CDR2 sequences are SGHAT and FQDESV (reference sequence). The CDR3 runs to 17 residues. DNA for the CDR3: TGTGCCAGCAGTTTATATTCCCAGGGGGTGCCCCGGGCGCCCCTCCACTTT. Its translation is CASSLYSQGVPRAPLHF.

This clonotype was detected only a few times. CDR3 coding DNA: TGTGCCAGTAGTCGCCCAAACCGCGGGAGTCCAACCGATGGCTACACCTTC. Its translation is CASSRPNRGSPTDGYTF. This rearrangement joins TRBV19 to TRBJ1-2; D gene unclear. The V gene's germline CDR1 is LNHDA and CDR2 SQIVND (reference sequence). Trimming removed 5 bases at V and 6 bases at J, with 25 bases between. CDR3 size: 17 residues.

The genes are TRBV20-1 and TRBJ1-5, with TRBD1 matching 7 bases. The V gene end was trimmed by 3 bases and the J gene end by 3 bases; junction bases not matched to a gene: 11. The CDR3 consists of 16 residues. Germline lookup yields CDR1 DFQATT and CDR2 SNEGSKA (reference sequence). CDR3 sequence (DNA): TGCAGTGCTAGCATCCCGACAGGGCAGGACAATCAGCCCCAGCATTTT. Its translation: CSASIPTGQDNQPQHF.

This clonotype was picked up many times. The chain employs TRBV7-9 and TRBJ2-5, with 9 positions matching TRBD2. Germline CDR1 reads SEHNR; CDR2 reads FQNEAQ (reference sequence). Unmatched junction bases numbered 9, after V lost 5 bases and J lost 2 bases. CDR3 size: 16 residues. CDR3 in DNA: TGTGCCAGCAGCCTCAGTTCCGCGGGAGGGCAAGAGACCCAGTACTTC. The encoded protein is CASSLSSAGGQETQYF.

This clonotype was counted a few times. The chain uses TRBV7-2 and TRBJ2-6; weak D call: TRBD2 (6 bases). V was cut by 5 bases and J by 12 bases, with 26 bases left in between. The CDR3 has 17 residues. Germline-derived CDR1 and CDR2 are SGHTA and FQGNSA. For the CDR3, the DNA is TGTGCCAGCAGCGGAAGCGGTCGGGGGTCTGGGGCCGGCGTCCTGACTTTC. The encoded protein is CASSGSGRGSGAGVLTF.

This chain joins TRBV7-9 and TRBJ2-2; D may be TRBD2 (5 bases). Trimming shortened V by 6 bases and J by 2 bases, and 13 bases separated the two germline ends. The CDR3 consists of 15 residues. Germline V gene sequence: CDR1 SEHNR, CDR2 FQNEAQ (reference sequence). The CDR3 protein is CASSSGRINTGELFF. The DNA of the CDR3 is TGTGCCAGCAGTTCGGGAAGGATCAACACCGGGGAGCTGTTTTTT.

The gene calls are TRBV15 and TRBJ2-1; a weak D match, TRBD2 (6 bases). The V end lost 1 base, the J end lost 6 bases, and 7 bases lay between the germline ends. Germline CDR1 LNHNV, CDR2 YYDKDF (reference sequence). The CDR3 sequence is 13 residues long. CDR3 sequence reads: CATSRGGVNEQFF. CDR3 DNA: TGTGCCACCAGCAGAGGCGGGGTCAATGAGCAGTTCTTC.

In this sample, this clonotype turned up a few times. The chain has TRBV7-9 and TRBJ2-2; 7 bases fit TRBD1. V lost 1 base to trimming and J lost 4 bases; unmatched junction nucleotides: 3. Germline CDR1 reads SEHNR; CDR2 reads FQNEAQ (reference sequence). The CDR3 is 15 amino acids. The CDR3 protein is CASSLGTGLTGELFF. The CDR3 bases are TGTGCCAGCAGCTTAGGGACAGGACTCACCGGGGAGCTGTTTTTT.

This clonotype has only a few counts. This chain joins TRBV25-1 and TRBJ1-2, with 12 bases matching TRBD1. V dropped 6 bases and J dropped 8; count of bases not matched to a gene: 7. The germline V gene has CDR1 MGHDK and CDR2 SYGVNS. This CDR3 comprises 14 residues. The CDR3 DNA is TGTGCCAGCAGCCCGTGGGACAGGGGGCGCGGCTACACCTTC. Amino acids: CASSPWDRGRGYTF.